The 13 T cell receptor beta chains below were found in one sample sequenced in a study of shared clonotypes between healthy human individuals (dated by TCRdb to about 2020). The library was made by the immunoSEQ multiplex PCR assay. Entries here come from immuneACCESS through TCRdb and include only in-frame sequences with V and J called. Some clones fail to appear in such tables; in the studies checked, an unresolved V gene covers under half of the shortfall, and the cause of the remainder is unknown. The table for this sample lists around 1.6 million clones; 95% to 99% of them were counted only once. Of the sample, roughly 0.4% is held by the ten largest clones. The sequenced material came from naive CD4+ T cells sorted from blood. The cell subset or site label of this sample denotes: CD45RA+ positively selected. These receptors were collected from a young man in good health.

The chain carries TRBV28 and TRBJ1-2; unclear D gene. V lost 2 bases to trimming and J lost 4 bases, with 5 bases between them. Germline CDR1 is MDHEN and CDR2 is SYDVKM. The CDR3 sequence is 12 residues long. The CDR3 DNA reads TGTGCCAGCAGTTTAAGGCGCTATGGCTACACCTTC. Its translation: CASSLRRYGYTF.

For the CDR3, the DNA is TGTGCCAGCAGCGTAGGTGACGGAGAGTGGCCCCAGCATTTT. It specifies CASSVGDGEWPQHF. The V call is TRBV9, the J call TRBJ1-5, with D unresolved. The V end lost 0 bases, the J end lost 9 bases, and 13 bases lay between the germline ends. The germline V gene encodes CDR1 SGDLS and CDR2 YYNGEE. The CDR3 runs 14 residues.

CDR3 protein: CASSFSGGRSNQPQHF. CDR3 sequence (DNA): TGTGCCAGCAGCTTCAGTGGAGGAAGGAGCAATCAGCCCCAGCATTTT. The rearrangement joins TRBV7-2 to TRBJ1-5; unclear D gene. CDR3 length equals 16 residues. Germline V gene data show CDR1 as SGHTA and CDR2 as FQGNSA. V dropped 3 bases and J dropped 1 base, with 13 bases sitting between them.

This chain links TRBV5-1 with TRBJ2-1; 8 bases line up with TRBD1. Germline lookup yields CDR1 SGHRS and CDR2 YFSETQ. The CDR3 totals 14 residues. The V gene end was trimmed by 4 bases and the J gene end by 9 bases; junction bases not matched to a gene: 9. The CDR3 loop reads CASSAGTGSVEQFF. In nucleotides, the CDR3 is TGCGCCAGCAGCGCAGGGACAGGCAGTGTTGAGCAGTTCTTC.

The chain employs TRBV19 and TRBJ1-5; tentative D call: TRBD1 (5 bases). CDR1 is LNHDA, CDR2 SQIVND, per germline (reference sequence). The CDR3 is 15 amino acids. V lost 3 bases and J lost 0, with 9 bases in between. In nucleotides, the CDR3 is TGTGCCAGTAGTATCAGGGAAAATAGCAATCAGCCCCAGCATTTT. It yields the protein CASSIRENSNQPQHF.

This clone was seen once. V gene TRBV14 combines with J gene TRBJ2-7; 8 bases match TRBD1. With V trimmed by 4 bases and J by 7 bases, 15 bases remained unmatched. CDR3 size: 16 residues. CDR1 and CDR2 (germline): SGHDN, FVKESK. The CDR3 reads CASSLYTGTGYFEQYF. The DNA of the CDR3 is TGTGCCAGCAGCCTTTATACCGGGACAGGCTATTTTGAGCAGTACTTC.

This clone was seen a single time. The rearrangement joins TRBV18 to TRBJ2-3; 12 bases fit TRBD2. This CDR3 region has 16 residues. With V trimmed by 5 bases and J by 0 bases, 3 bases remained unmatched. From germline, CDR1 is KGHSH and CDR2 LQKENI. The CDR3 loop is CASSTSGRTSTDTQYF. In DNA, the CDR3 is TGTGCCAGCTCAACTAGCGGGAGGACTAGCACAGATACGCAGTATTTT.

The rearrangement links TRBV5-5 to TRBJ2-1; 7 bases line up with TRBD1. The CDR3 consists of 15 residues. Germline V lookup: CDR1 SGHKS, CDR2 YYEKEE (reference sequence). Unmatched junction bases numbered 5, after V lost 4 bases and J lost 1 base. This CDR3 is CASSRQGASYNEQFF. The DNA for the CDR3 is TGTGCCAGCAGCCGACAGGGAGCATCCTACAATGAGCAGTTCTTC.

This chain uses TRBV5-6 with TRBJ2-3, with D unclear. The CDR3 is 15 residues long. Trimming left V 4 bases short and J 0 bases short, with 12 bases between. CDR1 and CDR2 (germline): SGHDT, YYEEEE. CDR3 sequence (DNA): TGTGCCAGCAGCCCAGTGTGGGATAGCACAGATACGCAGTATTTT. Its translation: CASSPVWDSTDTQYF.

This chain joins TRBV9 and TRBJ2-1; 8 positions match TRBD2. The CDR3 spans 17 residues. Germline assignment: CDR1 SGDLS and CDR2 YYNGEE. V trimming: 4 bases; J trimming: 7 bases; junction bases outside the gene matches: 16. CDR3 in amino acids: CASSSHLTGGAENEQFF. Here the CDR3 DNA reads TGTGCCAGCAGCTCCCACCTTACGGGAGGGGCTGAAAATGAGCAGTTCTTC.

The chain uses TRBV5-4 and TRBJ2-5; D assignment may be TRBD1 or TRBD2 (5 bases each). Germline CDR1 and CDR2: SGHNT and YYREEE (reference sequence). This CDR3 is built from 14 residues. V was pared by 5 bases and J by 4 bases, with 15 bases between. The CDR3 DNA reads TGTGCCAGCAGGGGGGAGAGTTTATTAGAGACCCAGTACTTC. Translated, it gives CASRGESLLETQYF.

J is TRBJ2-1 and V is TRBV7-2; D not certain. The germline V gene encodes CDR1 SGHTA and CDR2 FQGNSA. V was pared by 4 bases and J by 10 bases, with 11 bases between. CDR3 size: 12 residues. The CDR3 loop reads CASSSPGPEQFF. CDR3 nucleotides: TGTGCCAGCAGCTCGCCTGGACCAGAGCAGTTCTTC.

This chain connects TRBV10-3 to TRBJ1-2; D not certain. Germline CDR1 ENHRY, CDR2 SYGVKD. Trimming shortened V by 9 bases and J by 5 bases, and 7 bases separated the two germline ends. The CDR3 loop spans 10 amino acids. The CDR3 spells CAIFGYGYTF. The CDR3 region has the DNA TGTGCCATATTCGGGTATGGCTACACCTTC.